Listed here are 13 T cell receptor beta chains from one sample, sequenced in a study of radiotherapy plus CTLA-4 blockade in lung cancer. Clones were sequenced by immunoSEQ multiplex PCR, and TCRdb holds only the in-frame ones, with some missing. The sample contains approximately 49,000 clones, 70% to 90% of which appear only once. Here the sequenced sample was peripheral blood, taken from a patient treated with radiotherapy plus ipilimumab. Receptor source: a human donor with non-small cell lung cancer whose response to radiotherapy plus ipilimumab could not be evaluated.

The chain combines TRBV28 with TRBJ2-1; perhaps TRBD1 as D (5 bases). The CDR3 sequence is 13 residues long. Trimming cost V 6 bases and J 9 bases, with 15 bases left between them. From germline, CDR1 is MDHEN and CDR2 SYDVKM. The CDR3 DNA is TGTGCCAGCAGCCGCGGACATTTACGTGAGCAGTTCTTC. It is translated as CASSRGHLREQFF. The whole variable domain, remainder taken from reference TRBV28 and TRBJ2-1, is DVKVTQSSRYLVKRTGEKVFLECVQDMDHENMFWYRQDPGLGLRLIYFSYDVKMKEKGDIPEGYSVSREKKERFSLILESASTNQTSMYLCASSRGHLREQFFGPGTRLTVL.

This rearrangement joins TRBV7-8 to TRBJ2-7; 7 bases map to TRBD1. V shed 3 bases and J 6 bases; nucleotides not matched to a gene: 11. Germline V gene data show CDR1 as SGHVS and CDR2 as FQNEAQ. This CDR3 region has 15 residues. The CDR3 loop reads CASSLPGTVGIEQYF. The CDR3 nucleotides read TGTGCCAGCAGCTTGCCCGGGACAGTAGGAATCGAGCAGTACTTC.

The J gene is TRBJ1-1, the V gene TRBV9; D remains ambiguous. The CDR3 sequence is 15 residues long. The ends were cut back, 5 bases at V and 5 bases at J, with 19 bases in the middle. Per germline, CDR1 SGDLS and CDR2 YYNGEE. The CDR3 spells CASSGASGGGTEAFF. The CDR3 nucleotides are TGTGCCAGCAGTGGAGCCTCGGGAGGTGGAACTGAAGCTTTCTTT.

The chain carries TRBV28 and TRBJ1-5, with 8 bases lining up with TRBD1. Trimming took 2 bases from V and 6 from J; bases not matched to a gene: 6. CDR1 and CDR2 from the germline V gene are MDHEN and SYDVKM. This CDR3 has 15 residues. As DNA, the CDR3 is TGTGCCAGCAGTTTAGCAGGGGGCTATATTCAGCCCCAGCATTTT. It yields the protein CASSLAGGYIQPQHF.

The J gene is TRBJ2-1, the V gene TRBV28; D is perhaps TRBD2 (5 bases). V was shortened by 4 bases and J by 15 bases, with 22 bases between the two germline ends. Germline loops: CDR1 MDHEN, CDR2 SYDVKM. This CDR3 region has 14 residues. The CDR3 DNA sequence: TGTGCCAGCAGTTCACCCTTGGACTCTATAAGTCCGTTCTTC. Translating it yields CASSSPLDSISPFF.

Here the CDR3 reads CASSRTSGGSTDTQYF. Written as DNA, the CDR3 is TGTGCCAGCAGCCGGACTAGCGGGGGCAGCACAGATACGCAGTATTTT. The chain is built from TRBV7-2 and TRBJ2-3; 13 bases are a match to TRBD2. This CDR3 comprises 16 residues. With 5 bases clipped from V and 0 bases from J, the junction kept 2 bases outside the gene matches. Germline-derived CDR1 and CDR2 are SGHTA and FQGNSA.

This sequence joins TRBV7-3 and TRBJ2-1; TRBD1 might be the D (5 bases). Germline values: CDR1 SGHTA, CDR2 FQGTGA. V lost 5 bases and J lost 2, with 16 bases in between. This CDR3 comprises 16 residues. The CDR3: CASSKGAPLAYNEQFF. DNA of the CDR3: TGTGCCAGCAGCAAAGGGGCCCCCTTGGCCTACAATGAGCAGTTCTTC. The full variable domain, in which reference TRBV7-3 and TRBJ2-1 provide the parts outside the CDR3, is GAGVSQTPSNKVTEKGKYVELRCDPISGHTALYWYRQSLGQGPEFLIYFQGTGAADDSGLPNDRFFAVRPEGSVSTLKIQRTERGDSAVYLCASSKGAPLAYNEQFFGPGTRLTVL.

The V and J genes are TRBV2 and TRBJ1-5; weak D call: TRBD1 (5 bases). CDR1 SNHLY and CDR2 FYNNEI come from the germline V gene. Trimming removed 1 base at V and 3 bases at J, with 13 bases between. The CDR3 consists of 16 residues. DNA for the CDR3: TGTGCCAGCAGTGAAGAAGCCGGGGGTTTCAATCAGCCCCAGCATTTT. Its protein is CASSEEAGGFNQPQHF. Combining the CDR3 with reference TRBV2 and TRBJ1-5 gives the whole variable domain EPEVTQTPSHQVTQMGQEVILRCVPISNHLYFYWYRQILGQKVEFLVSFYNNEISEKSEIFDDQFSVERPDGSNFTLKIRSTKLEDSAMYFCASSEEAGGFNQPQHFGDGTRLSIL.

The chain employs TRBV7-2 and TRBJ1-1, with D hard to call. Germline V gene lookup returns CDR1 SGHTA and CDR2 FQGNSA. The V end was cut by 5 bases, the J end by 2 bases, with 15 bases between. This CDR3 contains 15 residues. For the CDR3, the DNA is TGTGCCAGCAGCGTACCGACCGGGAGTAACACTGAAGCTTTCTTT. Translation gives CASSVPTGSNTEAFF.

The rearrangement joins TRBV6-5 to TRBJ1-2; a possible D gene is TRBD1 (6 bases). CDR1 is MNHEY and CDR2 is SVGAGI in the germline V gene. Trimming removed 0 bases at V and 8 bases at J, with 10 bases between. The length of the CDR3 is 13 residues. The DNA for the CDR3 is TGTGCCAGCAGTTACTCGACGGGGGGCGGCTACACCTTC. Its protein product is CASSYSTGGGYTF.

The chain has TRBV19 and TRBJ2-1, with D hard to call. The germline V gene has CDR1 LNHDA and CDR2 SQIVND (reference sequence). The CDR3 runs to 15 residues. V dropped 1 base and J dropped 7 bases, with 14 bases sitting between them. CDR3 bases: TGTGCCAGTAGTATAGGCCCAGCCTGGAGAAATGAGCAGTTCTTC. Translated: CASSIGPAWRNEQFF.

The V gene is TRBV27, the J gene TRBJ2-5; a possible D gene is TRBD1 (5 bases). The CDR3 runs 17 residues. V lost 4 bases to trimming and J lost 2 bases, with 20 bases between them. Germline CDR1 reads MNHEY; CDR2 reads SMNVEV (reference sequence). CDR3 in DNA: TGTGCCAGCAGTTCCTGCCCTGGGGCAGGGTGGCAAGAGACCCAGTACTTC. Its protein product is CASSSCPGAGWQETQYF.

The CDR3 loop reads CASRARDRETDTQYF. The CDR3 DNA sequence: TGTGCCAGCAGAGCCCGGGACAGGGAAACAGATACGCAGTATTTT. The chain links TRBV28 to TRBJ2-3; 9 bases line up with TRBD1. The CDR3 is 15 amino acids. With 6 bases clipped from V and 3 bases from J, the junction kept 7 bases outside the gene matches. Germline-derived CDR1 and CDR2 are MDHEN and SYDVKM.